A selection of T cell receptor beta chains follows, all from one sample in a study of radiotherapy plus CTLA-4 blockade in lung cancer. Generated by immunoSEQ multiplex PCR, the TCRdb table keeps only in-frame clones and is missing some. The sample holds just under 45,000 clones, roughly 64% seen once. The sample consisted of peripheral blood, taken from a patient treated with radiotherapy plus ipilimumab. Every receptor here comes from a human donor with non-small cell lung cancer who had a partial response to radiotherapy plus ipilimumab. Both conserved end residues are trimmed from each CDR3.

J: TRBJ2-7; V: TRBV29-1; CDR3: SVDIKKQY
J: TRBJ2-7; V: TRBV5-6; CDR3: ASSAGTGPYEQY
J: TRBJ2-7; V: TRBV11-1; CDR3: ASSSGLAGRSYEQY
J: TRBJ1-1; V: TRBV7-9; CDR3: ASSLTGSGGDTEAF
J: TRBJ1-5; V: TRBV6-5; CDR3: ASSYAGYNQPQH
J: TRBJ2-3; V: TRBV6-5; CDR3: ASVSVSTDTQY
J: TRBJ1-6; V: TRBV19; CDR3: ASSMSQGESPLH
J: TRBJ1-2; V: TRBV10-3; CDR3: AISESPIGLSYYGYT
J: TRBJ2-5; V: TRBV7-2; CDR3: ASSRTSGGLETQY
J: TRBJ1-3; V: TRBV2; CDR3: ASTEYSGNTIY
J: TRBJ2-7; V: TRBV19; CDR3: ATAGVGYEQY
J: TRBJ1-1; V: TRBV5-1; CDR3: ASSLGQGPNEAF
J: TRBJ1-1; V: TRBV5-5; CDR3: ASSSGTGGPEAF
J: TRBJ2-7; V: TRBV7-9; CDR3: ASVATGVTYEQY
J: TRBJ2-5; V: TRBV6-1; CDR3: ASSGGLAGGETQY
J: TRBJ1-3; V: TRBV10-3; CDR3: AISDTVTSGNTIY
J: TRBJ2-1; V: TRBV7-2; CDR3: ASSRQGLNEQF
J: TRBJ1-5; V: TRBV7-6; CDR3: ASSKGGNQPQH
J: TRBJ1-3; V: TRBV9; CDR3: ASSVEGKVDTIY
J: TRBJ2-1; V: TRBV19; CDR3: ASSATGGLYNEQF
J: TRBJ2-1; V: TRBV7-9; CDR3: ASSLGAGGPPEQF
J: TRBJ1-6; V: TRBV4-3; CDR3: ASSQDDRGWNSPLH
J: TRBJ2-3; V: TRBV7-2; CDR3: ASRTGNADTQY
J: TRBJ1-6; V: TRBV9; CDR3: ASSPGDYNSPLH
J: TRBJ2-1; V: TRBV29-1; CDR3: STGARSYNEQF
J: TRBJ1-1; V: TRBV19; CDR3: ASLRSDTEAF
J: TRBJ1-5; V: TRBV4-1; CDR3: ASSQERQWVNQPQH
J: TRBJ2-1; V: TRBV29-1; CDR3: SAHHRLDEQF
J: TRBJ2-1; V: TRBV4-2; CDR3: ASTGLTSGRNNEQF
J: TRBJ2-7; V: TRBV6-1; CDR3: ASSEGGQGAHEQY
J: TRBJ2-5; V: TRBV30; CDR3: AWSFTQETQY